This T cell receptor (beta chain) appears in the sequencing data of a study of T-cell reconstitution after alpha-beta-depleted transplantation in children. Study-wide results and caveats: When one year had passed after transplant, most T-cell counts and diversity came from newly produced T cells. Surviving thymic progenitors and recipient T cells were the source of high TCRbeta diversity at day 60 in some patients.

V lost 8 bases, J lost 7 bases, and 14 bases stayed unmatched. This CDR3 comprises 15 residues. Germline CDR1 reads MGHRA; CDR2 reads YSYEKL. TCRbeta library construction was performed incorporating unique molecular identifiers. TCRdb called the PCR reads again in MiXCR, with one record for every CDR3 protein. The top ten clones hold over 6% of a sample with fewer than 350,000 distinct CDR3 sequences, 10% of them seen once. In the case of this clonotype: Its antigen is not known. A much larger clone lies one base from this, so it may be a read error.

The sequenced sample was PBMCs, obtained before TCRalphabeta/CD19-depleted stem cell transplant. V is TRBV4-1 and J is TRBJ2-3; 8 nucleotides match TRBD1. The origin of this receptor is a boy in the first two years of life with acute myeloid leukemia, due to receive a stem cell transplant. CDR3: CASGPQGGLEYTQYF. The CDR3 nucleotides read TGCGCCAGCGGCCCACAGGGGGGCCTTGAATATACGCAGTATTTT.